This passage covers 8 T cell receptor beta chains from one sample sequenced in a study of human T cells and chemical hapten exposure (dated by TCRdb to the early 2020s). Library prep was done by RACE. Sequencing relied on a NextSeq 500. TCRdb reran the public reads through fastp at Q25 and MiXCR, keeping productive beta chains. Rows merge per CDR3 protein into single entries with the most common DNA and genes. This sample gives about 74,000 distinct CDR3 sequences in total; around 15% of them show up just once. Jointly, the top ten make up 3.5% to 6% of the sample. What the time point label conveys for this sample: pre-sensitization, week 0. The treatment or condition label on this specimen signifies: therapeutic diphenylcyclopropenone sensitization with weekly scalp DPC. The specimen was whole blood, collected in connection with sensitization to the hapten diphenylcyclopropenone (DPC). All receptors come from a woman in her forties or fifties with alopecia areata. Some clones in this sample may be carry-over from other donors' samples.

This clonotype was counted a few times. This chain uses TRBV5-6 with TRBJ2-7; unclear D gene. Trimming stripped 2 bases from V and 5 bases from J, with 8 bases between. This CDR3 is built from 12 residues. CDR1 and CDR2 (germline): SGHDT, YYEEEE. The CDR3 sequence is CASSFPFDEQYF. The CDR3 coding sequence is TGTGCCAGCAGCTTCCCCTTCGACGAGCAGTACTTC.

The V call is TRBV12-3 or TRBV12-4, the J call TRBJ1-1, with D unresolved. The CDR3 is made up of 11 amino acids. The V end was cut by 5 bases, the J end by 4 bases, with 5 bases between. The DNA for the CDR3 is TGTGCCAGCAGTGGGTTCACTGAAGCTTTCTTT. Amino acid sequence: CASSGFTEAFF.

This chain connects TRBV27 to TRBJ2-1; TRBD2 matches 12 bases. Germline V gene sequence: CDR1 MNHEY, CDR2 SMNVEV (reference sequence). V was pared by 4 bases and J by 9 bases, with 7 bases of the junction left unmatched. The CDR3 spans 15 residues. The CDR3 bases are TGTGCCAGCAGTTCGACTAGCGGGAGATATGGTGAGCAGTTCTTC. Translated: CASSSTSGRYGEQFF.

This clonotype has a count of ten or more. The chain employs TRBV5-5 and TRBJ2-3; 7 nucleotides match TRBD2. V trimming: 2 bases; J trimming: 3 bases; junction bases outside the gene matches: 9. This CDR3 comprises 16 residues. Per the germline V gene, CDR1 is SGHKS and CDR2 is YYEKEE (reference sequence). DNA for the CDR3: TGTGCCAGCAGCTTACGGTCTGCGGGAGCGACAGATACGCAGTATTTT. Its protein product is CASSLRSAGATDTQYF.

This chain connects TRBV2 to TRBJ2-3; 7 nucleotides agree with TRBD1. V shed 4 bases, J shed 1 base, and the junction held 5 bases outside the gene matches. The CDR3 totals 15 residues. The germline V gene has CDR1 SNHLY and CDR2 FYNNEI. CDR3 nucleotide sequence: TGTGCCAGCAGTGTAGAAGGACAGGGCACAGATACGCAGTATTTT. Its protein is CASSVEGQGTDTQYF. Drawing the rest from reference TRBV2 and TRBJ2-3, the complete variable domain is EPEVTQTPSHQVTQMGQEVILRCVPISNHLYFYWYRQILGQKVEFLVSFYNNEISEKSEIFDDQFSVERPDGSNFTLKIRSTKLEDSAMYFCASSVEGQGTDTQYFGPGTRLTVL.

This clonotype has more than one count but fewer than ten. The chain combines TRBV11-2 with TRBJ2-2; D is undetermined. Trimming removed 6 bases at V and 1 base at J, with 6 bases between. CDR1 and CDR2 (germline): SGHAT, FQNNGV. The CDR3 spans 13 residues. The CDR3, as DNA: TGTGCCAGCAGGGATTGGAACACCGGGGAGCTGTTTTTT. Its translation: CASRDWNTGELFF.

J is TRBJ2-2 and V is TRBV2, with D perhaps TRBD2 (5 bases). Trimming cost V 5 bases and J 5 bases, with 9 bases left between them. CDR1 is SNHLY, CDR2 FYNNEI, per germline. The length of the CDR3 is 13 residues. The CDR3 DNA reads TGTGCCAGCAGTCCAAGACTAACCGGGGAGCTGTTTTTT. Protein: CASSPRLTGELFF.

In this sample, this clonotype is medium-sized. V is TRBV29-1 and J is TRBJ2-3; no clear D. This CDR3 region has 11 residues. V was shortened by 7 bases and J by 4 bases, with 9 bases between the two germline ends. CDR1 is SQVTM, CDR2 ANQGSEA, per germline. The CDR3 protein is CSGEESDTQYF. DNA for the CDR3: TGCAGCGGAGAGGAGTCAGATACGCAGTATTTT.